The 14 T cell receptor beta chains below all came from one sample that was sequenced in a study of cytomegalovirus exposure and HLA in healthy donors. It was with 60 Vbeta and 13 Jbeta primers that the PCR ran. Assay: immunoSEQ multiplex PCR; the TCRdb copy retains only in-frame clones and omits some. This sample carries about 110,000 clones, with roughly 4% going to the ten biggest clones. Input material: PBMCs. The source is a man between 18 and 35 years old in good health and CMV-seronegative.

V usage is TRBV13 and J usage is TRBJ1-1; a possible D gene is TRBD1 (6 bases). V was pared by 4 bases and J by 0 bases, with 9 bases between. The CDR3 is 14 residues long. Per the germline V gene, CDR1 is PRHDT and CDR2 is FYEKMQ (reference sequence). CDR3: CASSSGHLNTEAFF. CDR3 coding DNA: TGTGCCAGCAGCTCGGGACACTTGAACACTGAAGCTTTCTTT.

The J gene is TRBJ1-3, the V gene TRBV6-5; D is unresolved. V dropped 2 bases and J dropped 5 bases, with 10 bases sitting between them. This CDR3 has 14 amino acids. Per the germline V gene, CDR1 is MNHEY and CDR2 is SVGAGI. The CDR3 reads CASSYSQARNTIYF. The CDR3 DNA sequence: TGTGCCAGCAGTTACAGCCAGGCCCGAAACACCATATATTTT.

The chain joins TRBV19 to TRBJ1-2; a weak D match, TRBD1 (6 bases). In germline, CDR1 is LNHDA, CDR2 SQIVND (reference sequence). The V and J ends lost 5 bases and 2 bases respectively, with 15 bases between them. The CDR3 spans 15 residues. DNA for the CDR3: TGTGCCAGTAGTTCATCTCAGGGGAGCAACTATGGCTACACCTTC. Amino acids: CASSSSQGSNYGYTF.

The chain couples TRBV15 to TRBJ2-5, with a possible D match to TRBD1 (6 bases). The V and J ends lost 4 bases and 6 bases respectively, with 30 bases between them. The V gene's germline CDR1 is LNHNV and CDR2 YYDKDF (reference sequence). The CDR3 spans 19 residues. CDR3 amino acids: CATSTRTESHLDRGKTQYF. The CDR3 nucleotides read TGTGCCACCAGCACCCGAACCGAGTCGCACTTGGACAGAGGGAAGACCCAGTACTTC.

V gene TRBV5-6 combines with J gene TRBJ1-5; a possible D gene is TRBD1 (6 bases). Trimming took 2 bases from V and 9 from J, leaving 18 bases between them. The germline CDR1 and CDR2 sequences are SGHDT and YYEEEE. The CDR3 has 15 residues. The CDR3 spells CASSFGGWGRGPQHF. The DNA for the CDR3 is TGTGCCAGCAGCTTTGGGGGCTGGGGAAGGGGGCCCCAGCATTTT.

This chain joins TRBV9 and TRBJ1-1; 7 bases match TRBD1. CDR3 length: 13 residues. The ends lost 5 bases at V and 3 bases at J; junction bases unmatched: 4. In germline, CDR1 is SGDLS, CDR2 YYNGEE. CDR3 DNA: TGTGCCAGCAGTGAACAGGGGTACACTGAAGCTTTCTTT. This sequence encodes CASSEQGYTEAFF.

J is TRBJ1-6 and V is TRBV14; D remains ambiguous. V shed 4 bases and J shed 14 bases, with 18 bases lying between them. Germline V gene sequence: CDR1 SGHDN, CDR2 FVKESK. CDR3 size: 14 residues. CDR3 residues: CASSPRTQAVSLHF. For the CDR3, the DNA is TGTGCCAGCAGCCCCCGAACTCAAGCCGTGTCCCTCCACTTT.

This chain uses TRBV18 with TRBJ2-6, with unresolved D. This CDR3 region has 14 residues. V was cut by 6 bases and J by 0 bases, with 6 bases left in between. Germline lookup yields CDR1 KGHSH and CDR2 LQKENI. CDR3 in amino acids: CASSSDSGANVLTF. Written as DNA, the CDR3 is TGTGCCAGCTCGTCAGACTCTGGGGCCAACGTCCTGACTTTC.

This rearrangement joins TRBV9 to TRBJ2-7; D is unresolved. Trimming took off 0 bases at V and 1 base at J, with 8 bases between the two ends. Germline values: CDR1 SGDLS, CDR2 YYNGEE. The CDR3 sequence is 14 residues long. In DNA, the CDR3 is TGTGCCAGCAGCGTAGGGTCAGTTTCCTACGAGCAGTACTTC. Translating it yields CASSVGSVSYEQYF.

The chain uses TRBV27 and TRBJ2-1; 11 nucleotides align to TRBD2. Looked up from germline, CDR1 is MNHEY and CDR2 is SMNVEV (reference sequence). The CDR3 totals 20 residues. With V trimmed by 7 bases and J by 8 bases, 25 bases remained unmatched. CDR3 bases: TGTGCCAGCACTCCTTGGGCTAGCGGGAGGTTGTATATAGGAATCGATGAGCAGTTCTTC. Translation: CASTPWASGRLYIGIDEQFF.

The rearrangement links TRBV5-4 to TRBJ2-3; 7 bases are shared with TRBD1. V trimming: 4 bases; J trimming: 9 bases; junction bases outside the gene matches: 8. The germline gives CDR1 SGHNT, CDR2 YYREEE (reference sequence). The CDR3 is made up of 13 amino acids. CDR3 sequence: CASSEGQDGTQYF. The CDR3 DNA is TGTGCCAGCAGCGAAGGACAGGACGGAACGCAGTATTTT.

This chain connects TRBV10-1 to TRBJ2-1; 9 nucleotides agree with TRBD1. The CDR3 is made up of 15 amino acids. Germline V gene sequence: CDR1 WNHNN, CDR2 SYGVQD (reference sequence). V lost 6 bases, J lost 4 bases, and 7 bases stayed unmatched. The CDR3 region is CASSGAGTGYNEQFF. The CDR3 nucleotides read TGCGCCAGCAGCGGTGCGGGGACAGGGTACAATGAGCAGTTCTTC.

For the CDR3, the DNA is TGTGCCAGCAGGGGAGGCCGGGAGTCAATTTGGGTTAATGAAAAACTGTTTTTT. It specifies CASRGGRESIWVNEKLFF. V usage is TRBV2 and J usage is TRBJ1-4; D remains unclear. Germline CDR1 is SNHLY and CDR2 is FYNNEI. This CDR3 region has 18 residues. Trimming shortened V by 6 bases and J by 4 bases, and 24 bases separated the two germline ends.

V and J are TRBV4-1 and TRBJ1-5; unclear D gene. From germline, CDR1 is MGHRA and CDR2 YSYEKL. The CDR3 has 15 residues. V gave up 0 bases and J gave up 4 bases, with 10 bases separating them. Here the CDR3 DNA reads TGCGCCAGCAGCCAAGACGGGAGCCTAAATCAGCCCCAGCATTTT. Its protein product is CASSQDGSLNQPQHF.